Below, 17 T cell receptor beta chains from the same sample are listed, as sequenced in a study of shared clonotypes between healthy human individuals. The repertoire was sequenced with immunoSEQ multiplex PCR; TCRdb's copy has only in-frame clones and lacks some. The sample has fewer than 600,000 clones, 79% seen once. Sequences were obtained from PBMCs. The receptors derive from a woman between 35 and 50 years old in good health. Some clones in this sample may be carry-over from other donors' samples.

This chain uses TRBV7-6 with TRBJ1-1; no firm D call. CDR1 and CDR2 from the germline V gene are SGHVS and FNYEAQ. The germline V and J ends were trimmed by 4 bases and 1 base, with 7 bases remaining between them. The CDR3 is 13 amino acids. CDR3 protein: CASSYSENTEAFF. DNA of the CDR3: TGTGCCAGCAGCTACAGTGAGAACACTGAAGCTTTCTTT.

V gene TRBV25-1 combines with J gene TRBJ1-4; D not resolved. Trimming cost V 4 bases and J 6 bases, with 12 bases left between them. CDR3 length: 14 residues. The germline CDR1 and CDR2 sequences are MGHDK and SYGVNS. The CDR3 DNA sequence: TGTGCCAGCAGTGTGCGGGCCTACGATGAAAAACTGTTTTTT. Its protein product is CASSVRAYDEKLFF.

The genes are TRBV11-2 and TRBJ2-5; no clear D. This CDR3 is 13 amino acids long. The germline V gene has CDR1 SGHAT and CDR2 FQNNGV. With 4 bases removed from V and 5 bases from J, the gap between germline ends came to 11 bases. CDR3 region: CASSSYTRETQYF. CDR3 sequence (DNA): TGTGCCAGCAGCTCCTATACGAGGGAGACCCAGTACTTC.

This CDR3 reads CASSSQGTSYEQYF. In nucleotides, the CDR3 is TGTGCCAGCAGCTCGCAGGGGACGTCCTACGAGCAGTACTTC. V and J are TRBV7-2 and TRBJ2-7, with D possibly being TRBD1 (6 bases). This CDR3 has 14 amino acids. Germline CDR1 is SGHTA and CDR2 is FQGNSA. The V end lost 4 bases, the J end lost 1 base, and 11 bases lay between the germline ends.

This clone was found a few times. This chain joins TRBV5-1 and TRBJ2-2; TRBD1 aligns across 7 bases. Germline V gene lookup returns CDR1 SGHRS and CDR2 YFSETQ. This CDR3 comprises 16 residues. The V segment lost 0 bases and the J segment 1 base; nucleotides outside the gene matches: 3. CDR3 coding DNA: TGCGCCAGCAGCTTGGCCGCAGGGGGGAACACCGGGGAGCTGTTTTTT. Protein: CASSLAAGGNTGELFF.

The gene calls are TRBV7-2 and TRBJ2-7, with TRBD2 matching 9 bases. Trimming took 3 bases from V and 7 from J; bases not matched to a gene: 7. The CDR3 runs 14 residues. The V gene's germline CDR1 is SGHTA and CDR2 FQGNSA. The CDR3 loop is CASSLRAGGWEQYF. CDR3 DNA: TGTGCCAGCAGCTTGAGAGCGGGAGGATGGGAGCAGTACTTC.

This clone has more than one count but fewer than ten. CDR3 sequence (DNA): TGTGCCAGCAGTGGGACAAGACTGAACACTGAAGCTTTCTTT. Translated, it gives CASSGTRLNTEAFF. This chain links TRBV2 with TRBJ1-1, with D possibly matching TRBD1 (5 bases). Germline V gene lookup returns CDR1 SNHLY and CDR2 FYNNEI. Between the trimmed V and J ends, which lost 4 bases and 0 bases, there was a span of 9 bases. This CDR3 spans 14 amino acids.

This sequence joins TRBV7-9 and TRBJ2-3, with TRBD2 matching 10 bases. The CDR3 is 15 amino acids. V was clipped by 6 bases and J by 1 base; unmatched bases: 4. Germline V gives CDR1 SEHNR, CDR2 FQNEAQ (reference sequence). This CDR3 reads CASSAGTSGTDTQYF. CDR3 coding DNA: TGTGCCAGCAGTGCCGGGACTAGCGGCACAGATACGCAGTATTTT.

This CDR3 is CASSVGYDNEQFF. The DNA for the CDR3 is TGTGCCAGCAGCGTAGGCTACGACAATGAGCAGTTCTTC. The chain couples TRBV9 to TRBJ2-1; no clear D gene. The CDR3 covers 13 residues. With 0 bases removed from V and 5 bases from J, the gap between germline ends came to 6 bases. The V gene's germline CDR1 is SGDLS and CDR2 YYNGEE.

The J gene is TRBJ2-7, the V gene TRBV11-1; D is perhaps TRBD2 (6 bases). V shed 4 bases and J shed 0 bases, with 13 bases lying between them. This CDR3 spans 15 amino acids. Germline V gene sequence: CDR1 SGHAT, CDR2 FQDESV (reference sequence). The CDR3: CASSSRGGVSYEQYF. For the CDR3, the DNA is TGTGCCAGCAGCTCCCGGGGCGGGGTCTCCTACGAGCAGTACTTC.

The CDR3 here is CASNDPAGERYEQYF. The CDR3 nucleotides read TGTGCCAGCAACGATCCAGCGGGAGAGAGATACGAGCAGTACTTC. The chain recombines TRBV2 with TRBJ2-7; 8 bases line up with TRBD2. Germline CDR1 SNHLY, CDR2 FYNNEI. The CDR3 loop spans 15 amino acids. V dropped 7 bases and J dropped 4; count of bases not matched to a gene: 12. The full variable domain, rest sourced from reference TRBV2 and TRBJ2-7, is EPEVTQTPSHQVTQMGQEVILRCVPISNHLYFYWYRQILGQKVEFLVSFYNNEISEKSEIFDDQFSVERPDGSNFTLKIRSTKLEDSAMYFCASNDPAGERYEQYFGPGTRLTVT.

The chain is built from TRBV5-1 and TRBJ2-1; no definite D call. CDR1 and CDR2 from the germline V gene are SGHRS and YFSETQ. V gave up 0 bases and J gave up 4 bases, with 14 bases separating them. The CDR3 is made up of 16 amino acids. CDR3 protein: CASSLVGGAAYNEQFF. The DNA for the CDR3 is TGCGCCAGCAGCTTGGTAGGTGGCGCAGCTTACAATGAGCAGTTCTTC.

This sequence joins TRBV9 and TRBJ2-1, with 10 positions matching TRBD2. The CDR3 spans 14 residues. CDR1 and CDR2 (germline): SGDLS, YYNGEE. Trimming at V came to 7 bases and at J to 10 bases, leaving 11 bases not matched to a gene. The CDR3, as DNA: TGTGCCAGCCGAGAGCGGGAGGGACCATGGGAGCAGTTCTTC. It is translated as CASREREGPWEQFF.

J is TRBJ2-1 and V is TRBV30; D may be TRBD1 (5 bases). V gave up 4 bases and J gave up 4 bases, with 11 bases separating them. This CDR3 spans 13 amino acids. Per germline, CDR1 GTSNPN and CDR2 SVGIG (reference sequence). CDR3 nucleotide sequence: TGTGCCTGGAAGCAGGGTCGTTACAATGAGCAGTTCTTC. It translates to CAWKQGRYNEQFF.

In this sample, this clone turned up once. V gene TRBV5-1 combines with J gene TRBJ2-5; 7 bases map to TRBD2. In germline, CDR1 is SGHRS, CDR2 YFSETQ. The length of the CDR3 is 14 residues. The V segment lost 4 bases and the J segment 1 base; nucleotides outside the gene matches: 4. This CDR3 reads CASSAGTTQETQYF. The CDR3 DNA follows: TGCGCCAGCAGCGCCGGGACTACCCAAGAGACCCAGTACTTC.

This clone was recorded a few times. This chain uses TRBV30 with TRBJ1-1, with 10 nucleotides matching TRBD1. Germline V gene data show CDR1 as GTSNPN and CDR2 as SVGIG (reference sequence). The CDR3 is 15 residues long. After removal of 3 bases from V and 5 bases from J, the junction contained 9 bases not matched to a gene. For the CDR3, the DNA is TGTGCCTGGAGCTATCCGGGACAGGGGTTGACTGAAGCTTTCTTT. It encodes CAWSYPGQGLTEAFF.

The chain employs TRBV18 and TRBJ1-1, with D hard to call. V lost 2 bases and J 0 bases, leaving 10 bases between the germline ends. The germline V gene encodes CDR1 KGHSH and CDR2 LQKENI. CDR3 size: 15 residues. The CDR3 region is CASSPYVVVNTEAFF. CDR3 sequence (DNA): TGTGCCAGCTCACCATACGTGGTTGTGAACACTGAAGCTTTCTTT.